This T cell receptor beta chain was identified in a study of T cells after yellow fever vaccination. TCRdb reprocessed the 5' RACE reads via MiXCR and lists one record per CDR3 protein. This table has roughly 150,000 distinct CDR3 sequences, around 7% appearing once. Ten or more counts support this clonotype. The clonotype comes from a young man who received the YFV17D yellow fever vaccine. The sample was CD4+ T cells sorted from PBMCs, taken roughly 5 days after the first yellow fever vaccination.

DNA for the CDR3: TGCAGTGCTAGAGATAGGAGACTAGCGGGCACAGATACGCAGTATTTT. This translates into CSARDRRLAGTDTQYF. The rearrangement joins TRBV20-1 to TRBJ2-3; the match to TRBD2 covers 9 bases. CDR1 and CDR2 from the germline V gene are DFQATT and SNEGSKA (reference sequence). This CDR3 has 16 residues. Germline trimming cut 0 bases from V and 1 base from J; bases unmatched to any gene: 5.